A single sample is the source of the 31 T cell receptor beta chains below, sequenced in a study of blood T cell repertoires in COVID-19. Measured with immunoSEQ multiplex PCR; TCRdb has only the in-frame clones, and not every one. This table has about 100,000 clones, roughly nine tenths appearing once. Source material: peripheral blood. These TCRs come from a human donor in a cohort sampled during active COVID-19.

The chain employs TRBV30 and TRBJ2-7; possible D gene TRBD2, 5 bases. Germline lookup yields CDR1 GTSNPN and CDR2 SVGIG (reference sequence). V dropped 3 bases and J dropped 2 bases, with 17 bases sitting between them. This CDR3 has 15 amino acids. The CDR3 sequence is CAWSPPGGSTYEQYF. The CDR3 nucleotides read TGTGCCTGGAGCCCCCCTGGAGGTTCGACCTACGAGCAGTACTTC.

CDR3 sequence reads: CASSTGAGGYTF. The CDR3 region has the DNA TGCGCCAGCAGCACAGGCGCTGGGGGGTACACCTTC. The gene calls are TRBV5-1 and TRBJ1-2; possible D gene TRBD1, 5 bases. With 4 bases removed from V and 11 bases from J, the gap between germline ends came to 15 bases. Germline V gene sequence: CDR1 SGHRS, CDR2 YFSETQ. The CDR3 runs 12 residues.

The gene calls are TRBV7-9 and TRBJ1-1; unclear D gene. The CDR3 sequence is 13 residues long. The germline gives CDR1 SEHNR, CDR2 FQNEAQ (reference sequence). The V end lost 1 base, the J end lost 4 bases, and 7 bases lay between the germline ends. The DNA for the CDR3 is TGTGCCAGCAGCTTAGTCGGTACCACTGAAGCTTTCTTT. This encodes CASSLVGTTEAFF.

J is TRBJ2-2 and V is TRBV29-1; D ambiguous. The V end lost 4 bases, the J end lost 1 base, and 7 bases lay between the germline ends. The CDR3 is made up of 13 amino acids. Germline CDR1 is SQVTM and CDR2 is ANQGSEA. The CDR3 nucleotides are TGCAGCGTTGCGCGGCGGAACACCGGGGAGCTGTTTTTT. Its protein product is CSVARRNTGELFF.

The J gene is TRBJ2-1, the V gene TRBV5-1, with TRBD1 identical over 7 bases. In germline, CDR1 is SGHRS, CDR2 YFSETQ. V was pared by 0 bases and J by 10 bases, with 13 bases of the junction left unmatched. The CDR3 spans 16 residues. CDR3 amino acids: CASSLVGGKVSGEQFF. DNA of the CDR3: TGCGCCAGCAGCTTGGTAGGGGGCAAAGTAAGCGGCGAGCAGTTCTTC.

CDR3 nucleotides: TGCGCCAGCAGCCAAGATCCAGGGGGGCTCTCCTACAATGAGCAGTTCTTC. Protein product: CASSQDPGGLSYNEQFF. The J gene is TRBJ2-1, the V gene TRBV4-1, with a possible D match to TRBD1 (7 bases). V was pared by 0 bases and J by 0 bases, with 12 bases between. CDR1 MGHRA and CDR2 YSYEKL come from the germline V gene. This CDR3 has 17 residues.

The genes are TRBV19 and TRBJ2-1, with D perhaps matching TRBD2 (5 bases). CDR3 length: 15 amino acids. Germline CDR1 LNHDA, CDR2 SQIVND (reference sequence). Trimming took 3 bases from V and 10 from J, leaving 19 bases between them. CDR3: CASSMSGLRYDEQFF. CDR3 DNA sequence: TGTGCCAGTAGTATGTCAGGACTCCGCTACGACGAGCAGTTCTTC.

As concerns this clone: A read error may produce the germline difference seen at one junction end. This chain links TRBV29-1 with TRBJ2-3; weak D call: TRBD1 (5 bases). Germline-derived CDR1 and CDR2 are SQVTM and ANQGSEA. The CDR3 consists of 13 residues. The DNA for the CDR3 is TGCAGCGTGGAAGGCACAGGACGGGATACGCAGTATTTT. Amino acids: CSVEGTGRDTQYF.

The chain combines TRBV9 with TRBJ2-3, with a weak D call TRBD1 (5 bases). The CDR3 covers 15 residues. The V end was cut by 0 bases, the J end by 0 bases, with 8 bases between. In germline, CDR1 is SGDLS, CDR2 YYNGEE. The CDR3: CASSVGAGSTDTQYF. The DNA of the CDR3 is TGTGCCAGCAGCGTAGGAGCAGGGAGCACAGATACGCAGTATTTT.

The chain carries TRBV7-2 and TRBJ1-5; D possibly corresponds to TRBD1 (6 bases). There are 15 residues in the CDR3. V lost 2 bases, J lost 0 bases, and 8 bases lay in between. Germline loops: CDR1 SGHTA, CDR2 FQGNSA. Here the CDR3 DNA reads TGTGCCAGCAGCTTAAACAGGGATAGCAATCAGCCCCAGCATTTT. Translation gives CASSLNRDSNQPQHF. Full variable domain (outside the CDR3, taken from reference TRBV7-2 and TRBJ1-5): GAGVSQSPSNKVTEKGKDVELRCDPISGHTALYWYRQSLGQGLEFLIYFQGNSAPDKSGLPSDRFSAERTGGSVSTLTIQRTQQEDSAVYLCASSLNRDSNQPQHFGDGTRLSIL.

This clone has just one count. This chain connects TRBV7-9 to TRBJ2-1; 9 bases are a match to TRBD2. Germline assignment: CDR1 SEHNR and CDR2 FQNEAQ (reference sequence). The CDR3 has 16 amino acids. The ends lost 2 bases at V and 3 bases at J; junction bases unmatched: 5. CDR3 protein: CASSLRRREGYNEQFF. The DNA for the CDR3 is TGTGCCAGCAGCTTAAGGCGGCGGGAGGGCTACAATGAGCAGTTCTTC.

The chain links TRBV5-5 to TRBJ2-7; 9 bases line up with TRBD1. This CDR3 is 14 amino acids long. CDR1 and CDR2 from the germline V gene are SGHKS and YYEKEE (reference sequence). The ends lost 5 bases at V and 4 bases at J; junction bases unmatched: 7. CDR3 amino acids: CASRPPGQGYEQYF. CDR3 in DNA: TGTGCCAGCAGGCCACCGGGACAGGGTTACGAGCAGTACTTC.

This chain joins TRBV7-2 and TRBJ2-1; 11 bases align to TRBD2. The V gene's germline CDR1 is SGHTA and CDR2 FQGNSA. The ends lost 3 bases at V and 6 bases at J; junction bases unmatched: 1. The CDR3 extends over 14 amino acids. As DNA, the CDR3 is TGTGCCAGCAGCTTTAGCGGGGGGGCCAATGAGCAGTTCTTC. It encodes CASSFSGGANEQFF.

The chain has TRBV5-4 and TRBJ1-1, with 8 nucleotides matching TRBD1. With 4 bases clipped from V and 5 bases from J, the junction kept 10 bases outside the gene matches. Germline CDR1 and CDR2: SGHNT and YYREEE (reference sequence). The CDR3 spans 15 residues. The CDR3 region is CASSKPGGAGTEAFF. The CDR3 nucleotides are TGTGCCAGCAGCAAGCCAGGGGGCGCCGGTACTGAAGCTTTCTTT.

The chain is built from TRBV9 and TRBJ2-1; TRBD2 is a possible D gene (6 bases). The CDR3 runs to 14 residues. Trimming removed 0 bases at V and 4 bases at J, with 8 bases between. CDR1 is SGDLS and CDR2 is YYNGEE in the germline V gene. The CDR3 sequence: CASSVGGLYNEQFF. The CDR3 nucleotides read TGTGCCAGCAGCGTAGGCGGACTATACAATGAGCAGTTCTTC. The whole variable domain, filled in from reference TRBV9 and TRBJ2-1, reads DSGVTQTPKHLITATGQRVTLRCSPRSGDLSVYWYQQSLDQGLQFLIQYYNGEERAKGNILERFSAQQFPDLHSELNLSSLELGDSALYFCASSVGGLYNEQFFGPGTRLTVL.

This chain joins TRBV10-1 and TRBJ1-2; D remains unclear. The V end lost 4 bases, the J end lost 7 bases, and 16 bases lay between the germline ends. Germline V gene data show CDR1 as WNHNN and CDR2 as SYGVQD (reference sequence). This CDR3 is built from 14 residues. The CDR3 DNA sequence: TGCGCCAGCAGTGTTCATTTGCAGAACCCTGGCTACACCTTC. As protein: CASSVHLQNPGYTF.

The gene calls are TRBV7-2 and TRBJ1-1, with no clear D. The germline gives CDR1 SGHTA, CDR2 FQGNSA. This CDR3 has 11 amino acids. Trimming shortened V by 4 bases and J by 10 bases, and 10 bases separated the two germline ends. CDR3 loop: CASSSYVGAFF. CDR3 in DNA: TGTGCCAGCAGCTCCTACGTTGGAGCTTTCTTT.

The chain carries TRBV5-1 and TRBJ2-7, with TRBD2 matching over 10 bases. Germline CDR1 and CDR2: SGHRS and YFSETQ. Trimming removed 0 bases from V and 6 bases from J; junction bases left unmatched: 6. The CDR3 extends over 15 amino acids. The CDR3 spells CASSLAGTSAPEQYF. CDR3 nucleotides: TGCGCCAGCAGCTTGGCCGGGACTAGCGCTCCCGAGCAGTACTTC.

The chain combines TRBV4-2 with TRBJ2-7, with D possibly matching TRBD2 (5 bases). Looked up from germline, CDR1 is LGHNA and CDR2 is YNFKEQ. The V end lost 0 bases, the J end lost 8 bases, and 14 bases lay between the germline ends. There are 14 residues in the CDR3. The CDR3 is CASSQESGTIKQYF. The CDR3 DNA is TGTGCCAGCAGCCAAGAAAGCGGCACTATCAAGCAGTACTTC.

This chain uses TRBV30 with TRBJ1-4; no clear D gene. The germline V gene has CDR1 GTSNPN and CDR2 SVGIG (reference sequence). V was pared by 3 bases and J by 0 bases, with 5 bases between. The CDR3 contains 13 residues. The CDR3 region has the DNA TGTGCCTGGAGACCAGCAACTAATGAAAAACTGTTTTTT. Protein: CAWRPATNEKLFF. The whole variable domain, remainder taken from reference TRBV30 and TRBJ1-4, is SQTIHQWPATLVQPVGSPLSLECTVEGTSNPNLYWYRQAAGRGLQLLFYSVGIGQISSEVPQNLSASRPQDRQFILSSKKLLLSDSGFYLCAWRPATNEKLFFGSGTQLSVL.

The J gene is TRBJ2-7, the V gene TRBV28; possibly TRBD2 for D (6 bases). Trimming removed 4 bases at V and 3 bases at J, with 10 bases between. This CDR3 is 13 amino acids long. Per germline, CDR1 MDHEN and CDR2 SYDVKM. CDR3: CASSSWGDYEQYF. In nucleotides, the CDR3 is TGTGCCAGCAGTTCCTGGGGGGACTACGAGCAGTACTTC. Full variable domain (remainder filled in from reference TRBV28 and TRBJ2-7): DVKVTQSSRYLVKRTGEKVFLECVQDMDHENMFWYRQDPGLGLRLIYFSYDVKMKEKGDIPEGYSVSREKKERFSLILESASTNQTSMYLCASSSWGDYEQYFGPGTRLTVT.

The chain carries TRBV4-1 and TRBJ1-1; a possible D gene is TRBD1 (6 bases). The CDR3 contains 16 residues. The V and J ends lost 5 bases and 2 bases respectively, with 18 bases between them. CDR1 and CDR2 (germline): MGHRA, YSYEKL. The CDR3: CASSYTFTGSNTEAFF. Written as DNA, the CDR3 is TGCGCCAGCAGCTACACCTTCACAGGGTCCAACACTGAAGCTTTCTTT.

V is TRBV13 and J is TRBJ2-1; D is possibly TRBD2 (6 bases). This CDR3 is built from 13 residues. The germline V and J ends were trimmed by 2 bases and 8 bases, with 10 bases remaining between them. The germline V gene encodes CDR1 PRHDT and CDR2 FYEKMQ (reference sequence). The CDR3 DNA sequence: TGTGCCAGCAGCTTATCGGGAGTTCATGAGCAGTTCTTC. Amino acid sequence: CASSLSGVHEQFF.

The rearrangement joins TRBV18 to TRBJ2-5; D is perhaps TRBD1 (5 bases). This CDR3 contains 14 residues. V dropped 4 bases and J dropped 5 bases, with 14 bases sitting between them. The germline gives CDR1 KGHSH, CDR2 LQKENI. The CDR3 is CASSQNSAGETQYF. The CDR3 nucleotides are TGTGCCAGCTCACAGAACTCCGCAGGGGAGACCCAGTACTTC.

V is TRBV29-1 and J is TRBJ2-2; D possibly corresponds to TRBD1 (5 bases). Between the trimmed V and J ends, which lost 8 bases and 1 base, there was a span of 11 bases. From germline, CDR1 is SQVTM and CDR2 ANQGSEA. This CDR3 has 13 residues. The CDR3 is CSTTGENTGELFF. The CDR3 DNA reads as TGCAGCACCACAGGAGAGAACACCGGGGAGCTGTTTTTT.

This sequence joins TRBV6-1 and TRBJ1-1, with TRBD1 identical over 8 bases. The ends lost 3 bases at V and 5 bases at J; junction bases unmatched: 8. The CDR3 extends over 15 amino acids. Germline CDR1 MNHNS, CDR2 SASEGT. DNA of the CDR3: TGTGCCAGCAGTGACCCGGACAGGGCGAGAACTGAAGCTTTCTTT. It yields the protein CASSDPDRARTEAFF.

J is TRBJ2-3 and V is TRBV12-5, with D perhaps TRBD2 (6 bases). The V gene lost 4 bases and the J gene lost 2 bases, with 16 bases spanning the gap. The CDR3 is made up of 16 amino acids. CDR1 LGHNT and CDR2 FRNRAP come from the germline V gene. The CDR3: CASGWSQGGATDTQYF. Here the CDR3 DNA reads TGTGCTAGTGGTTGGTCCCAGGGAGGCGCCACAGATACGCAGTATTTT. The complete variable domain, with remaining parts taken from reference TRBV12-5 and TRBJ2-3, reads DARVTQTPRHKVTEMGQEVTMRCQPILGHNTVFWYRQTMMQGLELLAYFRNRAPLDDSGMPKDRFSAEMPDATLATLKIQPSEPRDSAVYFCASGWSQGGATDTQYFGPGTRLTVL.

V and J are TRBV20-1 and TRBJ2-7; 7 nucleotides agree with TRBD2. The CDR3 has 15 amino acids. Germline V lookup: CDR1 DFQATT, CDR2 SNEGSKA (reference sequence). Trimming took 3 bases from V and 2 from J; bases not matched to a gene: 10. CDR3 protein: CSASKTASGPYEQYF. As DNA, the CDR3 is TGCAGTGCTAGTAAGACCGCTAGCGGCCCCTACGAGCAGTACTTC.

This clone was detected only once. One end of the junction varies from germline; a read error may be responsible. This chain uses TRBV6-2 or TRBV6-3 with TRBJ2-7; weak D call: TRBD2 (5 bases). CDR1 MNHEY and CDR2 SVGEGT come from the germline V gene. This CDR3 has 11 residues. The CDR3 coding sequence is TGTGCCAGCAGCCACGGCGGGTGGAGGAACTTC. Protein sequence: CASSHGGWRNF.

The V call is TRBV9, the J call TRBJ2-7; 11 nucleotides match TRBD1. The V segment lost 4 bases and the J segment 3 bases; nucleotides outside the gene matches: 12. Per germline, CDR1 SGDLS and CDR2 YYNGEE. The CDR3 runs to 17 residues. CDR3 in DNA: TGTGCCAGCAGCCCGAGGACAGGGGGCGAAGGGGACTACGAGCAGTACTTC. Its protein product is CASSPRTGGEGDYEQYF.

The chain recombines TRBV2 with TRBJ2-2; D might be TRBD1 (5 bases). With 5 bases removed from V and 5 bases from J, the gap between germline ends came to 18 bases. CDR3 length: 16 amino acids. Germline values: CDR1 SNHLY, CDR2 FYNNEI. CDR3 DNA sequence: TGTGCCAGCAGTTGGAGTACAGGAATGGTTACCGGGGAGCTGTTTTTT. It yields the protein CASSWSTGMVTGELFF.